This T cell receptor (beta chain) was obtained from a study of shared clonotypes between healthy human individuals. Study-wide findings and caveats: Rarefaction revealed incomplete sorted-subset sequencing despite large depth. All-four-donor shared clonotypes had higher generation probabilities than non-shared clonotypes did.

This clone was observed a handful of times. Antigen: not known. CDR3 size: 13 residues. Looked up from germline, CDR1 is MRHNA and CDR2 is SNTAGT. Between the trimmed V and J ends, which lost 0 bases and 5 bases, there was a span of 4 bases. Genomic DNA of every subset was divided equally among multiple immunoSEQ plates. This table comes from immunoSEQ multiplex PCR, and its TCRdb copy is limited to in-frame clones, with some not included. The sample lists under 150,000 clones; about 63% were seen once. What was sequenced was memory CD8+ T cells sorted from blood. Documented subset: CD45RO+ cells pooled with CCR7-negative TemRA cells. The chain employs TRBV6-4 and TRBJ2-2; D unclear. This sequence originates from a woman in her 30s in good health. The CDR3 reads CASSDSQTGELFF. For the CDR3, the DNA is TGTGCCAGCAGTGACTCGCAGACCGGGGAGCTGTTTTTT.